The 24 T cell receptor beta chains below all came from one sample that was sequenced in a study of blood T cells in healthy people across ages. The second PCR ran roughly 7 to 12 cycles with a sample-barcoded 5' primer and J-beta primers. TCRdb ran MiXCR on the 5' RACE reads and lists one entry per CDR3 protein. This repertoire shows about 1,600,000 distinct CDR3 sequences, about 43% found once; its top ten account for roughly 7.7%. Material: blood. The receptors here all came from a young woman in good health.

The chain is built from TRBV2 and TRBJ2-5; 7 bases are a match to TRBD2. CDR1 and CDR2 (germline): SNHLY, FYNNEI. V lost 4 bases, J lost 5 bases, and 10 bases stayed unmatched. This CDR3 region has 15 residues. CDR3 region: CASSGRLARTETQYF. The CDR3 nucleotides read TGTGCCAGCAGTGGGCGACTAGCCAGGACCGAGACCCAGTACTTC.

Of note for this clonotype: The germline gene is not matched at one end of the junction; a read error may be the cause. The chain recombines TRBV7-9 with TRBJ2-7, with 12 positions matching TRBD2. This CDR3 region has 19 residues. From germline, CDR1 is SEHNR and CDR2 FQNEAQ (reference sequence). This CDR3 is CAGSSPTSGSGSASYEQYF. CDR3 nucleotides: TGTGCCGGCAGCTCCCCGACTAGCGGGAGTGGAAGTGCCTCCTACGAGCAGTACTTC.

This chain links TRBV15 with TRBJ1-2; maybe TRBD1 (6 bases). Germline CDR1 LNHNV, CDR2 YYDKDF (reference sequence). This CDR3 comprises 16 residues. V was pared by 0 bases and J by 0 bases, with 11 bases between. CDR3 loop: CATSRDGKGANYGYTF. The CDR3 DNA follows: TGTGCCACCAGCAGAGATGGAAAGGGGGCTAACTATGGCTACACCTTC.

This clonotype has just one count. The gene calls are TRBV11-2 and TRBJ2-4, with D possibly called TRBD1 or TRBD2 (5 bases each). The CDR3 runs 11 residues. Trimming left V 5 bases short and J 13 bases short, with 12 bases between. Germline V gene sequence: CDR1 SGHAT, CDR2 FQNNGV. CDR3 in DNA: TGTGCCAGCAGCCTCGGGGCCGACCAGTACTTC. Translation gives CASSLGADQYF.

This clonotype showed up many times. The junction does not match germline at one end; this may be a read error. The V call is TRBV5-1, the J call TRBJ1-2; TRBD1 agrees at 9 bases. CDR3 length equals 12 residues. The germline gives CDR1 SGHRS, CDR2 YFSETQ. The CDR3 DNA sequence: TGTGCCAGCAGCCCGGGACAGGGTGGCTACACCTTC. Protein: CASSPGQGGYTF.

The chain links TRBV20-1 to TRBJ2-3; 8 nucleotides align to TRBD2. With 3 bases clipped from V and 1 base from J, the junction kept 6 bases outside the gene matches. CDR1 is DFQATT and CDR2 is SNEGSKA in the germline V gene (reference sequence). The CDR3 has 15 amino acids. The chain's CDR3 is CSARGLAGRTDTQYF. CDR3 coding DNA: TGCAGTGCTAGGGGTCTAGCGGGCCGCACAGATACGCAGTATTTT.

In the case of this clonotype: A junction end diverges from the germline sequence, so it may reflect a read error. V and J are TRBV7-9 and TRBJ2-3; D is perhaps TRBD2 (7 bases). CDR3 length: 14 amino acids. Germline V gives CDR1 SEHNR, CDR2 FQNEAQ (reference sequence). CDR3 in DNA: TGTGCCAGCAGCTCACAGGGCCTAGCGGTTACGCCGTATTTT. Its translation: CASSSQGLAVTPYF. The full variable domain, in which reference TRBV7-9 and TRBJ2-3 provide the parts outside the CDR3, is DTGVSQNPRHKITKRGQNVTFRCDPISEHNRLYWYRQTLGQGPEFLTYFQNEAQLEKSRLLSDRFSAERPKGSFSTLEIQRTEQGDSAMYLCASSSQGLAVTPYFGPGTRLTVL.

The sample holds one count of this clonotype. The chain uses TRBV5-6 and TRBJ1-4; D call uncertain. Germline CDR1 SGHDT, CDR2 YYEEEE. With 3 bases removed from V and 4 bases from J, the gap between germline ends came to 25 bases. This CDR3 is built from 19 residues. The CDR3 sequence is CASSSEYSNLVGRNEKLFF. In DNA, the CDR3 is TGTGCCAGCAGCTCGGAATACAGTAACCTCGTAGGCCGTAATGAAAAACTGTTTTTT.

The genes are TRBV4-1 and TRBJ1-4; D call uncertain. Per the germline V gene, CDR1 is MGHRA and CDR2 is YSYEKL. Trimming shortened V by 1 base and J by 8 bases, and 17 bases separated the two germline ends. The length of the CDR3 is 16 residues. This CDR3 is CASSQGFLWVAEKLFF. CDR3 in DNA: TGCGCCAGCAGCCAAGGATTTTTATGGGTTGCGGAAAAACTGTTTTTT.

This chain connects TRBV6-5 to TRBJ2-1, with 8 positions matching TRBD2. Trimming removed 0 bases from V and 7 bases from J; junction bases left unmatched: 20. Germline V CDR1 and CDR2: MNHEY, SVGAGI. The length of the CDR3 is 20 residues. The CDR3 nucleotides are TGTGCCAGCAGTTACTCAACTCAGCGGGAGAAAAAGTATAGGGCGAATGAGCAGTTCTTC. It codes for CASSYSTQREKKYRANEQFF.

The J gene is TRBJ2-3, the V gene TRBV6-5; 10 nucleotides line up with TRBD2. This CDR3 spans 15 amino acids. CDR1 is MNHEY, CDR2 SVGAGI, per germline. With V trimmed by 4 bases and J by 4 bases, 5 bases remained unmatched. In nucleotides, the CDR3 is TGTGCCAGCAGTTTCCTAGCGGGAGCGGCAGATACGCAGTATTTT. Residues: CASSFLAGAADTQYF.

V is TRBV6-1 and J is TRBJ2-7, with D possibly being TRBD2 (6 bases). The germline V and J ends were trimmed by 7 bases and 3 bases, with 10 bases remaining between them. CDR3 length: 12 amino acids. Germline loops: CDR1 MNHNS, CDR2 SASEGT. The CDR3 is CASTVGGYEQYF. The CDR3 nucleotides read TGTGCCAGCACCGTCGGGGGCTACGAGCAGTACTTC.

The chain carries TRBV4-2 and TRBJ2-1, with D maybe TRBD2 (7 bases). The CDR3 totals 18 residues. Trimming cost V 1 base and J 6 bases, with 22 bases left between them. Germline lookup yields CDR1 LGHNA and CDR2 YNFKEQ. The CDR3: CASSQVRSGGAGPNEQFF. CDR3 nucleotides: TGTGCCAGCAGCCAAGTAAGAAGTGGGGGGGCCGGTCCCAATGAGCAGTTCTTC.

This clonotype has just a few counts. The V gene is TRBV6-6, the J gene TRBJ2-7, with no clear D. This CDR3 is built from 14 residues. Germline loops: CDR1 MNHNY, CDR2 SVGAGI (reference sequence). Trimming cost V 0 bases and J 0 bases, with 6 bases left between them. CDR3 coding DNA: TGTGCCAGCAGTTACTCCTCGAGCTCCTACGAGCAGTACTTC. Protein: CASSYSSSSYEQYF.

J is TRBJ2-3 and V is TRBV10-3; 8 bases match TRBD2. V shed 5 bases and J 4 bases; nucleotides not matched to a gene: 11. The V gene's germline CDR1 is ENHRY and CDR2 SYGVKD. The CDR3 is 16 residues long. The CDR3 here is CAISFIPGGQADTQYF. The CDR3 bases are TGTGCCATCAGTTTCATACCGGGGGGGCAGGCAGATACGCAGTATTTT.

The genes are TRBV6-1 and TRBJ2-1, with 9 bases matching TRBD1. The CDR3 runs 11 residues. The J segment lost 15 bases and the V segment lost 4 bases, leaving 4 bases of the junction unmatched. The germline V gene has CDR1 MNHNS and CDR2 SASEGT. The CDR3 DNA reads TGTGCCAGCAGTGTCGGACAGGGGCGGTTCTTC. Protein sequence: CASSVGQGRFF.

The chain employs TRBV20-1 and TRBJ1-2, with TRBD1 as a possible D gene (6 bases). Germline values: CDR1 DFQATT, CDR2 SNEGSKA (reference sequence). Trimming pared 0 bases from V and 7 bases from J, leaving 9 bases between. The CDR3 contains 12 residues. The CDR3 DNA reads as TGCAGTGCTAGAGAGCAGGGGATTGGCTACACCTTC. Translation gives CSAREQGIGYTF.

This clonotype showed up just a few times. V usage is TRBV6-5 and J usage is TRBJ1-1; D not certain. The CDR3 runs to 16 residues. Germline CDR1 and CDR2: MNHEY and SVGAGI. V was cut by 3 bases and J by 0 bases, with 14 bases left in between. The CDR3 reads CASSYTAYTMNTEAFF. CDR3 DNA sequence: TGTGCCAGCAGTTATACAGCCTATACGATGAACACTGAAGCTTTCTTT.

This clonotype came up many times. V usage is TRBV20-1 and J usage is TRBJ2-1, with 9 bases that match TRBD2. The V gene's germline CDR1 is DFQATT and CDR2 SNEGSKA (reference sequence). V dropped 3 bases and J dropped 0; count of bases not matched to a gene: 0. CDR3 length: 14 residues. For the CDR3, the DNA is TGCAGTGCTAGTAGCGGGAGCTCCTACAATGAGCAGTTCTTC. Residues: CSASSGSSYNEQFF.

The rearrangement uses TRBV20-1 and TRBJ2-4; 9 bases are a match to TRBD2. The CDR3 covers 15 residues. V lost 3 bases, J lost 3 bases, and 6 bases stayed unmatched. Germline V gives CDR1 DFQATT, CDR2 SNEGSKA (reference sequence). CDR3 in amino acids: CSASASGNDKNIQYF. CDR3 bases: TGCAGTGCTAGCGCTAGCGGGAATGACAAAAACATTCAGTACTTC.

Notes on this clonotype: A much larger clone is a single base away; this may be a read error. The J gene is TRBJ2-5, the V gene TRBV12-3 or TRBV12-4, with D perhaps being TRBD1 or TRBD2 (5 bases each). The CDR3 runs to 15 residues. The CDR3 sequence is CANSFSSGQEETQYF. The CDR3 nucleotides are TGTGCCAACAGTTTTAGCAGCGGACAAGAAGAGACCCAGTACTTC.

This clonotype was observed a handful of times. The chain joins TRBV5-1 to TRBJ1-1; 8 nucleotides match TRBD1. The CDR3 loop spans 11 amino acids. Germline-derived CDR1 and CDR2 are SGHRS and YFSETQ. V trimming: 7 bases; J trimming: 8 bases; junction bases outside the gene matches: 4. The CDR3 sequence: CASFGQGEAFF. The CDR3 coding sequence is TGCGCCAGCTTTGGACAGGGAGAAGCTTTCTTT.

CDR3 in amino acids: CSARDYEITDTQYF. CDR3 nucleotide sequence: TGCAGTGCGAGGGACTACGAAATCACAGATACGCAGTATTTT. This chain uses TRBV20-1 with TRBJ2-3; 7 nucleotides match TRBD2. From germline, CDR1 is DFQATT and CDR2 SNEGSKA (reference sequence). The length of the CDR3 is 14 residues. V lost 6 bases, J lost 2 bases, and 8 bases stayed unmatched.

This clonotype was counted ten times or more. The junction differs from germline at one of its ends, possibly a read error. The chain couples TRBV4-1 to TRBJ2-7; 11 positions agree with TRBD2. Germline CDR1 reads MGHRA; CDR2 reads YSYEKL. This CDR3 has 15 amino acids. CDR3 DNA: TGTGCCAGCAGTCAACTAGCGGGGGTCTCCTACGAGCAGTACTTC. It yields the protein CASSQLAGVSYEQYF.